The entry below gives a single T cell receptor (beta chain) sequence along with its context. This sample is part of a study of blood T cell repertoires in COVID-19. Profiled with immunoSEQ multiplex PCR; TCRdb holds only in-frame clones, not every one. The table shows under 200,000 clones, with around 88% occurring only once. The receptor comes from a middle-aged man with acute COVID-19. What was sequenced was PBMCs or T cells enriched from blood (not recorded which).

CDR3 amino acids: CASSSTSGSSNEQFF. In nucleotides, the CDR3 is TGTGCCAGCAGCTCGACTAGCGGGAGCTCCAATGAGCAGTTCTTC. The chain has TRBV7-3 and TRBJ2-1; TRBD2 agrees at 12 bases. The CDR3 length is 15 residues. V dropped 4 bases and J dropped 6; count of bases not matched to a gene: 4. Germline V gene lookup returns CDR1 SGHTA and CDR2 FQGTGA.